This TCR beta chain was captured by sequencing in a study of blood T cell repertoires in COVID-19. V was pared by 1 base and J by 0 bases, with 1 base of the junction left unmatched. From germline, CDR1 is SGHAT and CDR2 FQNNGV. CDR3 size: 15 residues. Method: immunoSEQ multiplex PCR; TCRdb's copy keeps in-frame clones and lacks some. The table includes about 250,000 clones, 85% detected once. The receptor comes from a woman between 45 and 65 years old with acute COVID-19. Sequencing used PBMCs or T cells enriched from blood (not recorded which). The chain joins TRBV11-2 to TRBJ2-3, with TRBD2 matching 7 bases. The CDR3 nucleotides read TGTGCCAGCAGCTTAGGCGGGGGAAGCACAGATACGCAGTATTTT. It specifies CASSLGGGSTDTQYF.